Presented here are 31 T cell receptor beta chains from one specimen sequenced in a study of cytomegalovirus exposure and HLA in healthy donors. A multiplex PCR was run with 60 Vbeta primers and 13 Jbeta primers. The protocol was immunoSEQ multiplex PCR, while the TCRdb copy is restricted to in-frame clones and leaves out a portion. In the table there are 150,000 to 180,000 clones, 65% to 75% of which are singletons. The material sequenced was PBMCs. The origin of the receptors is a man aged 30 to 39 in good health and CMV-seronegative.

V usage is TRBV15 and J usage is TRBJ2-1; TRBD2 matches at 7 bases. The CDR3 sequence is 12 residues long. J was trimmed by 11 bases and V by 1 base; bases with no gene match: 2. Germline V CDR1 and CDR2: LNHNV, YYDKDF (reference sequence). DNA for the CDR3: TGTGCCACCAGCAGAGGACTAGCCAAGCAGTTCTTC. It encodes CATSRGLAKQFF.

The chain combines TRBV5-4 with TRBJ2-5; D not resolved. V lost 4 bases to trimming and J lost 2 bases, with 9 bases between them. The germline V gene has CDR1 SGHNT and CDR2 YYREEE (reference sequence). CDR3 length: 13 amino acids. The CDR3 nucleotides are TGTGCCAGCAGCATGGGTCCTCAAGAGACCCAGTACTTC. Its translation is CASSMGPQETQYF.

The sample holds a few counts of this clone. The CDR3 sequence is CASRAGPSEYF. CDR3 bases: TGTGCCAGCAGGGCGGGCCCGTCGGAGTACTTC. The chain carries TRBV6-5 and TRBJ2-7; the D gene is possibly TRBD2 (5 bases). Trimming stripped 6 bases from V and 11 bases from J, with 14 bases between. Germline V gene data show CDR1 as MNHEY and CDR2 as SVGAGI. This CDR3 has 11 amino acids.

The chain recombines TRBV7-7 with TRBJ2-5, with D tentatively TRBD1 (6 bases). V lost 1 base and J lost 4, with 13 bases in between. Germline lookup yields CDR1 SSHAT and CDR2 FNYEAQ (reference sequence). The CDR3 consists of 15 residues. CDR3 sequence reads: CASSLDLARGETQYF. The CDR3 nucleotides read TGTGCCAGCAGCTTAGATCTGGCCAGGGGAGAGACCCAGTACTTC.

The chain uses TRBV5-1 and TRBJ2-7; 7 positions agree with TRBD1. After removal of 5 bases from V and 7 bases from J, the junction contained 9 bases not matched to a gene. Looked up from germline, CDR1 is SGHRS and CDR2 is YFSETQ. CDR3 length: 13 amino acids. CDR3 sequence reads: CASSWDSYGEQYF. In DNA form, the CDR3 reads TGCGCCAGCAGTTGGGACAGTTACGGTGAGCAGTACTTC.

This chain joins TRBV5-1 and TRBJ1-2, with 7 bases matching TRBD1. The CDR3 sequence is 14 residues long. CDR1 is SGHRS, CDR2 YFSETQ, per germline. V trimming: 4 bases; J trimming: 7 bases; junction bases outside the gene matches: 10. CDR3 protein: CASSLGQTAGGYTF. CDR3 nucleotides: TGCGCCAGCAGCCTGGGACAGACCGCCGGTGGCTACACCTTC. The full variable domain, its missing parts supplied by reference TRBV5-1 and TRBJ1-2, is KAGVTQTPRYLIKTRGQQVTLSCSPISGHRSVSWYQQTPGQGLQFLFEYFSETQRNKGNFPGRFSGRQFSNSRSEMNVSTLELGDSALYLCASSLGQTAGGYTFGSGTRLTVV.

The J gene is TRBJ1-3, the V gene TRBV30; the D gene is possibly TRBD1 (6 bases). The V gene lost 6 bases and the J gene lost 1 base, with 7 bases spanning the gap. The CDR3 is 12 residues long. Germline V gene lookup returns CDR1 GTSNPN and CDR2 SVGIG (reference sequence). CDR3 region: CACTGSGNTIYF. The CDR3 DNA reads as TGTGCCTGTACAGGGTCTGGAAACACCATATATTTT.

This clone came up once. The chain has TRBV11-2 and TRBJ2-7; the match to TRBD1 covers 9 bases. V was clipped by 3 bases and J by 2 bases; unmatched bases: 11. Germline-derived CDR1 and CDR2 are SGHAT and FQNNGV. The CDR3 runs 17 residues. Written as DNA, the CDR3 is TGTGCCAGCAGCTTGGGTCAGACAGGGGGTTGGGCCTACGAGCAGTACTTC. As protein: CASSLGQTGGWAYEQYF.

The rearrangement joins TRBV6-1 to TRBJ2-7; 8 bases line up with TRBD1. This CDR3 contains 14 residues. Germline loops: CDR1 MNHNS, CDR2 SASEGT. Trimming cost V 5 bases and J 3 bases; bases outside gene matches: 6. In DNA form, the CDR3 reads TGTGCCAGCAGTAACAGGGGGATAGACTACGAGCAGTACTTC. Its protein is CASSNRGIDYEQYF.

The V call is TRBV28, the J call TRBJ2-7; 8 nucleotides agree with TRBD1. V was pared by 5 bases and J by 4 bases, with 10 bases of the junction left unmatched. CDR1 MDHEN and CDR2 SYDVKM come from the germline V gene. This CDR3 is built from 15 residues. This CDR3 reads CASSPPGGGQYEQYF. CDR3 nucleotide sequence: TGTGCCAGCAGTCCTCCAGGGGGCGGTCAGTACGAGCAGTACTTC.

This chain uses TRBV11-3 with TRBJ2-1; TRBD2 aligns across 8 bases. V gave up 4 bases and J gave up 4 bases; unmatched junction bases: 3. The CDR3 covers 14 residues. CDR1 and CDR2 (germline): SGHNT, YENEEA. Here the CDR3 reads CASSSPGGYNEQFF. The CDR3 DNA reads TGTGCCAGCAGCTCGCCGGGAGGGTACAATGAGCAGTTCTTC.

This chain joins TRBV9 and TRBJ2-3; 10 nucleotides line up with TRBD2. J was trimmed by 9 bases and V by 0 bases; bases with no gene match: 7. This CDR3 is 15 amino acids long. CDR1 is SGDLS, CDR2 YYNGEE, per germline. CDR3 coding DNA: TGTGCCAGCAGCGTAGTAAGCGGGGGGGCCGGGACGCAGTATTTT. Translation: CASSVVSGGAGTQYF.

V is TRBV7-2 and J is TRBJ1-5, with a possible D match to TRBD1 (5 bases). Trimming took 2 bases from V and 5 from J, leaving 10 bases between them. Germline values: CDR1 SGHTA, CDR2 FQGNSA. This CDR3 has 14 amino acids. CDR3 in amino acids: CASSLLGGDQPQHF. The CDR3 DNA follows: TGTGCCAGCAGCTTATTGGGGGGAGATCAGCCCCAGCATTTT.

V is TRBV10-3 and J is TRBJ1-1, with D tentatively TRBD1 (5 bases). V dropped 6 bases and J dropped 0 bases, with 11 bases sitting between them. CDR1 is ENHRY and CDR2 is SYGVKD in the germline V gene. The CDR3 totals 14 residues. This CDR3 is CAISRTSMNTEAFF. CDR3 DNA sequence: TGTGCCATCAGCCGGACATCCATGAACACTGAAGCTTTCTTT.

Only a few counts were recorded for this clone. The chain joins TRBV10-2 to TRBJ1-1; D not resolved. V shed 7 bases and J shed 1 base, with 10 bases lying between them. Germline values: CDR1 WSHSY, CDR2 SAAADI. There are 13 residues in the CDR3. The CDR3: CASTIQPNTEAFF. CDR3 sequence (DNA): TGCGCCAGCACTATACAGCCGAACACTGAAGCTTTCTTT.

This clone was counted once. The V gene is TRBV11-2, the J gene TRBJ2-7; D not certain. This CDR3 has 13 residues. Per the germline V gene, CDR1 is SGHAT and CDR2 is FQNNGV. V lost 3 bases, J lost 2 bases, and 8 bases lay in between. The chain's CDR3 is CASSLSPTYEQYF. The CDR3 region has the DNA TGTGCCAGCAGCTTGAGCCCTACCTACGAGCAGTACTTC.

The chain links TRBV4-2 to TRBJ1-2; D is uncertain. Germline V gene sequence: CDR1 LGHNA, CDR2 YNFKEQ. The CDR3 covers 15 residues. Trimming took off 3 bases at V and 0 bases at J, with 11 bases between the two ends. DNA for the CDR3: TGTGCCAGCAGCCACGGAGAGGCAGCTAACTATGGCTACACCTTC. Amino acid sequence: CASSHGEAANYGYTF.

This clone was observed a handful of times. The chain recombines TRBV5-4 with TRBJ2-3; TRBD1 aligns across 7 bases. Germline CDR1 is SGHNT and CDR2 is YYREEE (reference sequence). With V trimmed by 0 bases and J by 4 bases, 5 bases remained unmatched. The CDR3 length is 15 residues. CDR3 protein: CASSLDRGLSDTQYF. In nucleotides, the CDR3 is TGTGCCAGCAGCTTGGATAGGGGGCTGTCAGATACGCAGTATTTT.

This chain connects TRBV13 to TRBJ2-5, with 9 bases identical to TRBD1. TRBJ2-7 matches the DNA end more closely, so the J call is doubtful. CDR1 and CDR2 from the germline V gene are PRHDT and FYEKMQ (reference sequence). The CDR3 totals 14 residues. The CDR3 protein is CASSPGQGTYEQYF. The DNA for the CDR3 is TGTGCCAGCAGCCCGGGACAGGGAACCTACGAGCAGTACTTC.

The genes are TRBV7-8 and TRBJ1-5, with 11 positions matching TRBD1. Germline V CDR1 and CDR2: SGHVS, FQNEAQ. The CDR3 totals 14 residues. V lost 2 bases to trimming and J lost 7 bases; unmatched junction nucleotides: 1. The DNA for the CDR3 is TGTGCCAGCAGCTTAAGGGACAGGGGGCAGCCCCAGCATTTT. Translating gives CASSLRDRGQPQHF.

This chain joins TRBV28 and TRBJ2-4; 9 bases map to TRBD1. Germline CDR1 MDHEN, CDR2 SYDVKM. V trimming: 6 bases; J trimming: 4 bases; junction bases outside the gene matches: 10. CDR3 size: 16 residues. Here the CDR3 reads CASRPRAGTGKNIQYF. DNA for the CDR3: TGTGCCAGCAGACCCAGGGCCGGGACAGGGAAAAACATTCAGTACTTC. Full variable domain (rest looked up from reference TRBV28 and TRBJ2-4): DVKVTQSSRYLVKRTGEKVFLECVQDMDHENMFWYRQDPGLGLRLIYFSYDVKMKEKGDIPEGYSVSREKKERFSLILESASTNQTSMYLCASRPRAGTGKNIQYFGAGTRLSVL.

This chain connects TRBV5-1 to TRBJ2-3, with 7 bases matching TRBD1. V lost 6 bases, J lost 0 bases, and 4 bases stayed unmatched. Germline loops: CDR1 SGHRS, CDR2 YFSETQ. The CDR3 totals 14 residues. CDR3 region: CASKPGQSTDTQYF. CDR3 DNA sequence: TGCGCCAGCAAACCGGGACAGAGCACAGATACGCAGTATTTT. Drawing the rest from reference TRBV5-1 and TRBJ2-3, the complete variable domain is KAGVTQTPRYLIKTRGQQVTLSCSPISGHRSVSWYQQTPGQGLQFLFEYFSETQRNKGNFPGRFSGRQFSNSRSEMNVSTLELGDSALYLCASKPGQSTDTQYFGPGTRLTVL.

The chain has TRBV18 and TRBJ2-2; unclear D gene. The CDR3 contains 15 residues. Germline V gene sequence: CDR1 KGHSH, CDR2 LQKENI. V was pared by 0 bases and J by 2 bases, with 7 bases between. CDR3 coding DNA: TGTGCCAGCTCACCACCGGGCCGAAACACCGGGGAGCTGTTTTTT. Protein sequence: CASSPPGRNTGELFF.

The V and J genes are TRBV6-4 and TRBJ2-3; 8 bases map to TRBD2. Germline lookup yields CDR1 MRHNA and CDR2 SNTAGT. The CDR3 length is 15 residues. With V trimmed by 3 bases and J by 3 bases, 5 bases remained unmatched. This CDR3 reads CASSEAGTRTDTQYF. The CDR3 coding sequence is TGTGCCAGCAGTGAAGCTGGGACTAGGACAGATACGCAGTATTTT.

This clone has a handful of counts. This chain links TRBV30 with TRBJ1-2; TRBD1 aligns across 9 bases. After removal of 1 base from V and 0 bases from J, the junction contained 3 bases not matched to a gene. Germline loops: CDR1 GTSNPN, CDR2 SVGIG (reference sequence). The CDR3 is made up of 15 amino acids. The CDR3 is CAWSGTGATNYGYTF. The CDR3 bases are TGTGCCTGGAGTGGGACAGGGGCGACTAACTATGGCTACACCTTC.

V gene TRBV9 combines with J gene TRBJ2-5, with D possibly TRBD2 on 6 matching bases. Between the trimmed V and J ends, which lost 3 bases and 5 bases, there was a span of 17 bases. This CDR3 is built from 15 residues. Germline V CDR1 and CDR2: SGDLS, YYNGEE. In DNA form, the CDR3 reads TGTGCCAGCAGCGCGCTTCAGCGCGGGGAGGAGACCCAGTACTTC. This codes for CASSALQRGEETQYF. The variable domain in full, completed from reference TRBV9 and TRBJ2-5, reads DSGVTQTPKHLITATGQRVTLRCSPRSGDLSVYWYQQSLDQGLQFLIQYYNGEERAKGNILERFSAQQFPDLHSELNLSSLELGDSALYFCASSALQRGEETQYFGPGTRLLVL.

The chain recombines TRBV4-2 with TRBJ2-7, with 10 bases matching TRBD1. With 1 base clipped from V and 5 bases from J, the junction kept 8 bases outside the gene matches. Germline values: CDR1 LGHNA, CDR2 YNFKEQ. The CDR3 totals 16 residues. The CDR3 nucleotides read TGTGCCAGCAGCCAAGCTACCCGGGACAGGGGAAACGAGCAGTACTTC. Amino acids: CASSQATRDRGNEQYF.

This clone was picked up a small number of times. This rearrangement joins TRBV29-1 to TRBJ2-1, with TRBD1 matching 12 bases. In germline, CDR1 is SQVTM, CDR2 ANQGSEA. Trimming at V came to 7 bases and at J to 4 bases, leaving 14 bases not matched to a gene. The CDR3 is made up of 17 amino acids. This CDR3 reads CSAMSTGTGGNYNEQFF. For the CDR3, the DNA is TGCAGCGCTATGTCGACGGGGACAGGGGGCAATTACAATGAGCAGTTCTTC.

This clone appeared once. The chain combines TRBV18 with TRBJ1-2, with 9 bases that match TRBD1. Germline V gene data show CDR1 as KGHSH and CDR2 as LQKENI. This CDR3 contains 14 residues. V trimming: 5 bases; J trimming: 7 bases; junction bases outside the gene matches: 8. The CDR3 sequence is CASSMDRGVCGYTF. CDR3 in DNA: TGTGCCAGCTCAATGGACAGGGGTGTCTGTGGCTACACCTTC.

For this clone: One end of the junction is discordant with germline, which a read error may explain. This rearrangement joins TRBV4-3 to TRBJ2-2; 8 positions match TRBD2. The CDR3 consists of 16 residues. Germline V gene sequence: CDR1 LGHNA, CDR2 YSLEER. Here the CDR3 DNA reads TGCGCCAGCAGCCCAGCAGCCCGTGAGATTAGCGGGGAGCTGCTTTTT. It translates to CASSPAAREISGELLF.

Concerning this clone itself: The sample holds other DNA sequences that translate to the same CDR3. The chain carries TRBV5-4 and TRBJ2-2; D might be TRBD1 (6 bases). This CDR3 has 15 residues. The germline gives CDR1 SGHNT, CDR2 YYREEE (reference sequence). Between the trimmed V and J ends, which lost 4 bases and 0 bases, there was a span of 10 bases. The CDR3 sequence is CASSLDRTNTGELFF. CDR3 bases: TGTGCCAGCAGCCTGGACAGAACGAACACCGGGGAGCTGTTTTTT. Full variable domain (outside the CDR3, taken from reference TRBV5-4 and TRBJ2-2): ETGVTQSPTHLIKTRGQQVTLRCSSQSGHNTVSWYQQALGQGPQFIFQYYREEENGRGNFPPRFSGLQFPNYSSELNVNALELDDSALYLCASSLDRTNTGELFFGEGSRLTVL.